This TCR beta chain stems from a study of cytomegalovirus exposure and HLA in healthy donors. The wider study: The 550 to 800 first-cohort repertoires and the 95 to 150 validation repertoires shared the same platform, a later analysis reported.

TCRdb keeps only in-frame clones here, not all; method: immunoSEQ multiplex PCR. The table has roughly 120,000 clones, roughly nine tenths seen once. Material for sequencing was PBMCs. This clonotype originated in a man aged 30-40 years in good health and CMV-seronegative.

The CDR3 here is CASSLPANTGELFF. In DNA, the CDR3 is TGTGCCAGCAGCTTGCCGGCGAACACCGGGGAGCTGTTTTTT. The chain joins TRBV5-5 to TRBJ2-2, with D unresolved. V lost 1 base, J lost 0 bases, and 4 bases lay in between. The germline V gene encodes CDR1 SGHKS and CDR2 YYEKEE (reference sequence). The CDR3 is made up of 14 amino acids. Filled out from reference TRBV5-5 and TRBJ2-2, the complete variable domain reads DAGVTQSPTHLIKTRGQQVTLRCSPISGHKSVSWYQQVLGQGPQFIFQYYEKEERGRGNFPDRFSARQFPNYSSELNVNALLLGDSALYLCASSLPANTGELFFGEGSRLTVL.